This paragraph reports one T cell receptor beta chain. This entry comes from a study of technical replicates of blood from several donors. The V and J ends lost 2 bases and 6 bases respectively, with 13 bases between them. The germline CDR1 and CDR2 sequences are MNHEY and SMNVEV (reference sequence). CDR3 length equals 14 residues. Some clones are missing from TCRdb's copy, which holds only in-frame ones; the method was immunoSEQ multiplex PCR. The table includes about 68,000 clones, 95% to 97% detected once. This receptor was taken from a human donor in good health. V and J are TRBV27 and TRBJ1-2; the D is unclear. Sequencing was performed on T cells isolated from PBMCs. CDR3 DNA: TGTGCCAGCAGTTTAAGTATGGGGAGGGATGGCTACACCTTC. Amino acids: CASSLSMGRDGYTF.